This TCR beta chain was captured by sequencing in a study of blood T cell repertoires in COVID-19. Study in general: Both acute and convalescent COVID-19 samples were obtained from the United States, Italy and Spain. From T cells, B-cell-depleted T cells, or PBMCs came the material, which was cDNA or gDNA.

As originally analysed: Amplification of reference gene primers provided the estimated nucleated cell counts. Assay: immunoSEQ multiplex PCR; the TCRdb copy retains only in-frame clones and omits some. The V and J calls and clone size are taken from that table; D and trimming were inferred from the DNA. The sample lists roughly 240,000 clones; approximately 83% were seen once. Input material: peripheral blood. This sequence was found in a woman aged 25 to 39 who had recovered from COVID-19.

The CDR3 loop is CASSLAGQGGASGYTF. CDR3 sequence (DNA): TGTGCCAGCAGCTTGGCGGGACAGGGAGGAGCAAGTGGCTACACCTTC. The rearrangement uses TRBV5-6 and TRBJ1-2; 9 nucleotides agree with TRBD1. V lost 0 bases, J lost 7 bases, and 10 bases stayed unmatched. Germline values: CDR1 SGHDT, CDR2 YYEEEE. This CDR3 has 16 amino acids. Supplemented by reference TRBV5-6 and TRBJ1-2, the full variable domain reads DAGVTQSPTHLIKTRGQQVTLRCSPKSGHDTVSWYQQALGQGPQFIFQYYEEEERQRGNFPDRFSGHQFPNYSSELNVNALLLGDSALYLCASSLAGQGGASGYTFGSGTRLTVV.